Included here is one T cell receptor beta chain sequence, with context. This entry comes from a study of T cell changes during pregnancy in multiple sclerosis. Measured with immunoSEQ multiplex PCR; TCRdb has only the in-frame clones, and not every one. The sample lists about 76,000 clones, 93% occurring once. The CDR3 extends over 14 amino acids. The germline CDR1 and CDR2 sequences are MNHEY and SVGAGI. V shed 2 bases and J shed 2 bases, with 10 bases lying between them. This receptor was taken from a female donor with multiple sclerosis, enrolled in a pregnancy study. The source material was peripheral blood, sampled in the second trimester of pregnancy. This rearrangement joins TRBV6-5 to TRBJ2-7; D may be TRBD2 (7 bases). The CDR3 DNA follows: TGTGCCAGCAGTTACACGGGGGGCGCCTACGAGCAGTACTTC. It specifies CASSYTGGAYEQYF.